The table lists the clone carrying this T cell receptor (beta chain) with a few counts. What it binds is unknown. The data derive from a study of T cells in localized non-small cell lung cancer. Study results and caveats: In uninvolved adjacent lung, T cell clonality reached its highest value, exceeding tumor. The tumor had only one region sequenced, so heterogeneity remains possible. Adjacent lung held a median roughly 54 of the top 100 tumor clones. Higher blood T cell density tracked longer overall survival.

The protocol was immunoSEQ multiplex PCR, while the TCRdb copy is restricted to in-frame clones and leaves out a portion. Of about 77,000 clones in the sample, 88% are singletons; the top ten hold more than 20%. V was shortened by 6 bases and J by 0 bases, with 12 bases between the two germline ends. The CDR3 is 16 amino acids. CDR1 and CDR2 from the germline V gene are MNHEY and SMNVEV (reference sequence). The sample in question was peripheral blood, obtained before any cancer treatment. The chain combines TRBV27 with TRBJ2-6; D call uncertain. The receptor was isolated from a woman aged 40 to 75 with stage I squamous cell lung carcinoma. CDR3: CASSLFPSSGANVLTF. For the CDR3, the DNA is TGTGCCAGCAGCCTATTTCCTAGCTCTGGGGCCAACGTCCTGACTTTC.